These 14 T cell receptor beta chains came from one sample sequenced in a study of T-cell reconstitution after alpha-beta-depleted transplantation in children (dated by TCRdb to 2016 to 2018). Library method: PCR. Reads for this sample came from an Illumina HiSeq 2500. To normalize quantification of the TCRbeta repertoire, the TCR libraries were built with molecular barcoding that relied on unique molecular identifiers. The raw public reads went through TCRdb reprocessing: fastp at Q25, MiXCR clone calling, in-frame beta chains kept. Identical CDR3 protein sequences are pooled into one entry, listed with their most common genes and DNA. In all, the sample holds some 640,000 distinct CDR3 sequences, and 16% of those were seen once. 1.1% of the sample comes from the top ten. Source: PBMCs from the stem cell graft donor, taken from the stem cell graft. The receptors were sampled from a human donor who donated a stem cell graft to a child with acute myeloid leukemia.

The chain links TRBV7-2 to TRBJ2-7; D not certain. Germline CDR1 and CDR2: SGHTA and FQGNSA. Trimming took 5 bases from V and 5 from J, leaving 19 bases between them. The CDR3 extends over 15 amino acids. CDR3 in amino acids: CASSPHGLSPDEQYF. The CDR3 DNA reads TGTGCCAGCAGCCCCCACGGGTTGTCACCGGACGAGCAGTACTTC.

The sample holds many counts of this clonotype. DNA of the CDR3: TGCAGCGTTGAGAATCAAGACAATGAGCAGTTCTTC. Amino acids: CSVENQDNEQFF. The gene calls are TRBV29-1 and TRBJ2-1; D unclear. Germline CDR1 and CDR2: SQVTM and ANQGSEA. Deletions cut 3 bases from V and 5 bases from J, with 8 bases between. The CDR3 is 12 amino acids.

This clonotype was counted only a few times. The V and J genes are TRBV7-2 and TRBJ1-2; no clear D gene. This CDR3 has 11 amino acids. V shed 2 bases and J shed 8 bases, with 6 bases lying between them. Germline CDR1 is SGHTA and CDR2 is FQGNSA. The CDR3 DNA is TGTGCCAGCAGCTTAACTCGAGGCTACACCTTC. It encodes CASSLTRGYTF.

This clonotype appeared many times. The chain couples TRBV20-1 to TRBJ1-5, with D perhaps matching TRBD1 (5 bases). The length of the CDR3 is 12 residues. V was shortened by 0 bases and J by 7 bases, with 7 bases between the two germline ends. Germline CDR1 is DFQATT and CDR2 is SNEGSKA (reference sequence). The CDR3 spells CSARDTGQPQHF. DNA of the CDR3: TGCAGTGCTAGAGATACAGGACAGCCCCAGCATTTT.

This clonotype was recorded at least ten times. The chain has TRBV20-1 and TRBJ2-1, with 10 bases lining up with TRBD2. Germline CDR1 is DFQATT and CDR2 is SNEGSKA (reference sequence). The CDR3 has 15 residues. V lost 6 bases, J lost 6 bases, and 11 bases stayed unmatched. DNA of the CDR3: TGCAGTGCCAAACACACTAGCGGGGAATTCAATGAGCAGTTCTTC. Its translation: CSAKHTSGEFNEQFF.

This clonotype has just a few counts. V is TRBV5-1 and J is TRBJ2-3; either TRBD1 or TRBD2 may supply D (5 bases each). V was trimmed by 7 bases and J by 4 bases, leaving 16 bases between them. The germline gives CDR1 SGHRS, CDR2 YFSETQ. The CDR3 length is 14 residues. Here the CDR3 DNA reads TGCGCCAGCTTCCAGGGCGGGTTCCCAGATACGCAGTATTTT. Protein product: CASFQGGFPDTQYF.

The gene calls are TRBV6-1 and TRBJ2-2; D ambiguous. Germline CDR1 MNHNS, CDR2 SASEGT. The CDR3 is 13 residues long. Trimming removed 4 bases from V and 4 bases from J, with 7 bases in between. The CDR3 DNA reads as TGTGCCAGCAGTGCGACTGCCACCGGGGAGCTGTTTTTT. It codes for CASSATATGELFF.

In this sample, this clonotype turned up many times. V gene TRBV6-5 combines with J gene TRBJ2-3; 9 nucleotides line up with TRBD1. The V gene's germline CDR1 is MNHEY and CDR2 SVGAGI. There are 14 residues in the CDR3. The trim removed 4 bases at V and 5 bases at J, leaving 4 bases unmatched. DNA for the CDR3: TGTGCCAGCAGTTGGGACAGGGCGGAAGATACGCAGTATTTT. Translated, it gives CASSWDRAEDTQYF.

This clonotype was observed a handful of times. J is TRBJ2-3 and V is TRBV11-2; no clear D gene. CDR1 is SGHAT and CDR2 is FQNNGV in the germline V gene. CDR3 size: 14 residues. The V end was cut by 5 bases, the J end by 6 bases, with 15 bases between. The CDR3 here is CASSLQSGVDTQYF. For the CDR3, the DNA is TGTGCCAGCAGCCTCCAGTCGGGCGTGGATACGCAGTATTTT.

This clonotype was observed at least ten times. The chain recombines TRBV7-2 with TRBJ2-1; 11 bases map to TRBD2. Germline assignment: CDR1 SGHTA and CDR2 FQGNSA. V was clipped by 1 base and J by 5 bases; unmatched bases: 7. The length of the CDR3 is 17 residues. The CDR3 DNA reads as TGTGCCAGCAGCTTAGGGATTAGCGGGGGGGCCCACAATGAGCAGTTCTTC. It yields the protein CASSLGISGGAHNEQFF.

This clonotype was detected many times. V usage is TRBV13 and J usage is TRBJ1-1; 9 positions match TRBD1. The CDR3 runs 15 residues. V lost 5 bases and J lost 4; bases outside the gene matches: 8. Looked up from germline, CDR1 is PRHDT and CDR2 is FYEKMQ (reference sequence). CDR3 region: CASSPYMGQGTEAFF. CDR3 coding DNA: TGTGCCAGCAGCCCGTATATGGGACAGGGCACTGAAGCTTTCTTT.

The table lists this clonotype with many counts. The V gene is TRBV20-1, the J gene TRBJ2-7; perhaps D is TRBD1 or TRBD2 (5 bases each). The V gene lost 0 bases and the J gene lost 5 bases, with 17 bases spanning the gap. The CDR3 consists of 15 residues. Germline CDR1 DFQATT, CDR2 SNEGSKA (reference sequence). The CDR3 loop reads CSARDEFSGTHEQYF. The CDR3 region has the DNA TGCAGTGCTAGAGATGAGTTTTCAGGGACCCACGAGCAGTACTTC.

The J gene is TRBJ2-2, the V gene TRBV7-8; a possible D gene is TRBD2 (6 bases). The CDR3 has 15 amino acids. The V end lost 5 bases, the J end lost 14 bases, and 24 bases lay between the germline ends. Germline V lookup: CDR1 SGHVS, CDR2 FQNEAQ. In nucleotides, the CDR3 is TGTGCCAGCAGCACATCCCTCGGACTGGCGGAGGGACTGTTTTTT. Encoded protein: CASSTSLGLAEGLFF.

The CDR3, as DNA: TGTGCCAGCCGATCCTTACACCCTAGCACAGATACGCAGTATTTT. Its translation: CASRSLHPSTDTQYF. V is TRBV27 and J is TRBJ2-3; D gene unclear. This CDR3 comprises 15 residues. V gave up 8 bases and J gave up 0 bases, with 15 bases separating them. Germline loops: CDR1 MNHEY, CDR2 SMNVEV (reference sequence).